These T cell receptor beta chains were read from a single sample in a study of blood T cells in healthy people across ages. TCRdb fed the 5' RACE reads into MiXCR, producing one record per CDR3 protein. The sample yields 1.4 million or so distinct CDR3 sequences, approximately 42% seen once. Sequencing was done on a sample of blood. The receptor set was obtained from a woman younger than 35 in good health. The CDR3 runs from the conserved cysteine through the conserved F or W. D genes are given only for firm matches. Clone size is given for some rows only: seen once, a few or many times, or a class if the clone is expanded.

size: NA
J: TRBJ2-5
V: TRBV11-2
D: TRBD2
CDR3: CASSLGTSGNYKQYF
DNA: TGTGCCAGCAGCTTAGGCACTAGCGGGAATTATAAGCAGTACTTC

size: NA
J: TRBJ2-1
V: TRBV11-2
D: TRBD2
CDR3: CASSPTSGRDYNEQFF
DNA: TGTGCCAGCAGCCCCACTAGCGGGAGGGATTACAATGAGCAGTTCTTC

size: NA
J: TRBJ2-7
V: TRBV7-2
D: NA
CDR3: CASGSRYNEQYF
DNA: TGTGCTTCCGGTTCCCGCTACAATGAGCAGTACTTC

size: few
J: TRBJ2-3
V: TRBV20-1
D: NA
CDR3: CSARGPGGTDTQYF
DNA: TGCAGTGCTAGAGGTCCAGGAGGCACAGATACGCAGTATTTT

size: NA
J: TRBJ1-5
V: TRBV7-2
D: NA
CDR3: CASSQGQGWTNQPQHF
DNA: TGTGCCAGCAGCCAAGGTCAGGGTTGGACCAATCAGCCCCAGCATTTT

size: few
J: TRBJ2-7
V: TRBV7-2
D: NA
CDR3: CASSLEAWSYEQYF
DNA: TGTGCCAGCAGCTTAGAAGCGTGGTCCTACGAGCAGTACTTC

size: NA
J: TRBJ1-1
V: TRBV27
D: NA
CDR3: CASSGQGRNTEAFF
DNA: TGTGCCAGCAGTGGGCAGGGTAGGAACACTGAAGCTTTCTTT

size: NA
J: TRBJ2-5
V: TRBV12-3/TRBV12-4
D: TRBD2
CDR3: CASSLTSGGGLETQYF
DNA: TGTGCCAGCAGTTTAACCAGCGGGGGGGGTTTGGAGACCCAGTACTTC

size: NA
J: TRBJ2-3
V: TRBV9
D: NA
CDR3: CASSVDGNTQYF
DNA: TGTGCCAGCAGCGTAGATGGGAATACGCAGTATTTT

size: NA
J: TRBJ1-1
V: TRBV12-3/TRBV12-4
D: NA
CDR3: CAIQGTEAFF
DNA: TGTGCCATACAGGGAACTGAAGCTTTCTTT

size: NA
J: TRBJ1-4
V: TRBV29-1
D: TRBD1
CDR3: CSVPDRGNEKLFF
DNA: TGCAGCGTTCCCGACAGGGGTAATGAAAAACTGTTTTTT

size: NA
J: TRBJ2-2
V: TRBV15
D: TRBD2
CDR3: CATSRGTLAGGTGELFF
DNA: TGTGCCACCAGCAGAGGAACCCTAGCGGGAGGCACCGGGGAGCTGTTTTTT

size: NA
J: TRBJ2-1
V: TRBV14
D: TRBD2
CDR3: CASSQGGFSLAGVYNEQFF
DNA: TGTGCCAGCAGCCAAGGAGGTTTCTCTCTAGCGGGAGTCTACAATGAGCAGTTCTTC

size: NA
J: TRBJ2-1
V: TRBV9
D: NA
CDR3: CASSPGFALSSYNEQFF
DNA: TGTGCCAGCAGCCCCGGGTTTGCCCTCAGCTCCTACAATGAGCAGTTCTTC

size: few
J: TRBJ2-7
V: TRBV30
D: NA
CDR3: CAWSEAGLEQYF
DNA: TGTGCCTGGAGTGAGGCCGGGCTCGAGCAGTACTTC

size: NA
J: TRBJ1-1
V: TRBV6-1
D: NA
CDR3: CASKWLGNTEAFF
DNA: TGTGCCAGCAAGTGGCTTGGGAACACTGAAGCTTTCTTT